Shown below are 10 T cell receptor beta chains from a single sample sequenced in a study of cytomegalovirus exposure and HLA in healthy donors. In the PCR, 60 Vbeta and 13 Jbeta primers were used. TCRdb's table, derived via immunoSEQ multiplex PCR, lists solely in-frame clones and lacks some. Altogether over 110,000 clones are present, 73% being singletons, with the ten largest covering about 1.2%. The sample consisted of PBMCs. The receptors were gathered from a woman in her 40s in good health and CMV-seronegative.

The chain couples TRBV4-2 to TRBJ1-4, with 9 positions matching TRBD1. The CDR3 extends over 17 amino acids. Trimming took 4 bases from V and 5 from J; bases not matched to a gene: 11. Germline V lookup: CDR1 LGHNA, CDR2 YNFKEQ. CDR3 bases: TGTGCCAGCAGCCCCCAGAGGACAGGGGAAGAAAATGAAAAACTGTTTTTT. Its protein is CASSPQRTGEENEKLFF.

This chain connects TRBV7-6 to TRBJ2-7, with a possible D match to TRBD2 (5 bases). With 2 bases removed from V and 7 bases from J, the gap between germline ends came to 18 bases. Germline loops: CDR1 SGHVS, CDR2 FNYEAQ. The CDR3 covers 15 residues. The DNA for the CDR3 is TGTGCCAGCAGCTTAATGTTGGCTCCCGCGGGTGAGCAGTACTTC. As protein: CASSLMLAPAGEQYF.

The CDR3: CASRGGTVNSPLHF. The CDR3 DNA sequence: TGTGCCAGCAGGGGAGGGACCGTAAATTCACCCCTCCACTTT. The rearrangement joins TRBV2 to TRBJ1-6; D is possibly TRBD1 (5 bases). V was pared by 6 bases and J by 7 bases, with 13 bases between. CDR3 size: 14 residues. The germline V gene encodes CDR1 SNHLY and CDR2 FYNNEI.

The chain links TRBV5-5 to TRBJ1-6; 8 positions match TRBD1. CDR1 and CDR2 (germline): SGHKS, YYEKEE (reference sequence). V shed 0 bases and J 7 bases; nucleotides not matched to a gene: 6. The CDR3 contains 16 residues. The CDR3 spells CASSLASGQGNSPLHF. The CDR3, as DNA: TGTGCCAGCAGCTTGGCCTCTGGACAGGGAAATTCACCCCTCCACTTT.

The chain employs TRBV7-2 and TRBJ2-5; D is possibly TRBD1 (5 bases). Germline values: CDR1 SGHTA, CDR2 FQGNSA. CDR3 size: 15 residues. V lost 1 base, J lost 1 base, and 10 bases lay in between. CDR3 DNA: TGTGCCAGCAGCTTAGTAACAGGCCCCCAAGAGACCCAGTACTTC. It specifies CASSLVTGPQETQYF.

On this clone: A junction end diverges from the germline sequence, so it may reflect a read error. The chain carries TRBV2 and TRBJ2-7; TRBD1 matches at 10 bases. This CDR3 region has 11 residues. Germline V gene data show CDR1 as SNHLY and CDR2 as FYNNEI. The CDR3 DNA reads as TGTGCCAGCAGTGGGGGGACAGGGGACGACTTC. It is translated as CASSGGTGDDF.

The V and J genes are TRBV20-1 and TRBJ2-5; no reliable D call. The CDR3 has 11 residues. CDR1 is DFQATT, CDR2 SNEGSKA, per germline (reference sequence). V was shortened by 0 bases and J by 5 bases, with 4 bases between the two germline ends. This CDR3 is CSAREEETQYF. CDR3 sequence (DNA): TGCAGTGCTAGAGAGGAGGAGACCCAGTACTTC.

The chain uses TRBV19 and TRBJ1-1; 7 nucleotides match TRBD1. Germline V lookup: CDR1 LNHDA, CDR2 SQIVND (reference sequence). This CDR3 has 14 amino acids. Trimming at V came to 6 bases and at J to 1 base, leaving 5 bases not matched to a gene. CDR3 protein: CASSLDRRNTEAFF. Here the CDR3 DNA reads TGTGCCAGTAGCTTGGACAGGCGGAACACTGAAGCTTTCTTT.

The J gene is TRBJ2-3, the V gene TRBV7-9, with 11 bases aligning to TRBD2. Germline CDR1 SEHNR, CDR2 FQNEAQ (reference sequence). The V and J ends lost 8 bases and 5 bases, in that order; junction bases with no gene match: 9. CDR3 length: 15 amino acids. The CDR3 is CASLGSGGARDTQYF. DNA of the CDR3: TGTGCCAGCCTGGGTAGCGGGGGGGCAAGAGATACGCAGTATTTT. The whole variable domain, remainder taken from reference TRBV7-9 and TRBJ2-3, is DTGVSQNPRHKITKRGQNVTFRCDPISEHNRLYWYRQTLGQGPEFLTYFQNEAQLEKSRLLSDRFSAERPKGSFSTLEIQRTEQGDSAMYLCASLGSGGARDTQYFGPGTRLTVL.

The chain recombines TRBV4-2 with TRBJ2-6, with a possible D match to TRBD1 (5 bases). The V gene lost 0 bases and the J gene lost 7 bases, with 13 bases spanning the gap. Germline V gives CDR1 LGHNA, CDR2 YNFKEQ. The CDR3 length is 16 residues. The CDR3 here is CASSQDVGASANVLTF. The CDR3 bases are TGTGCCAGCAGCCAAGATGTTGGGGCTAGTGCCAACGTCCTGACTTTC.